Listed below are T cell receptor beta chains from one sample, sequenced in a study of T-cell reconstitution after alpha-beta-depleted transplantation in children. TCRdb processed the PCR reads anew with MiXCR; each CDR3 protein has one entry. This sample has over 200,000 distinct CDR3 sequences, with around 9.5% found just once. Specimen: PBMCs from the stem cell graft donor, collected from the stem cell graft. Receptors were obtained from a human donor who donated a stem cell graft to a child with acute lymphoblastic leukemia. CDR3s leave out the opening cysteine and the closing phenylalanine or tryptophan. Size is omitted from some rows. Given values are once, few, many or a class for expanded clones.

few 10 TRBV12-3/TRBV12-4 ASSFPGTGVF
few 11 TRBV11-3 ASSLGEWHEQY
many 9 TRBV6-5 ASSALYEQY
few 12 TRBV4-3 ASRPSVGYQPQH
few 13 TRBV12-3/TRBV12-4 ASNLRAGTQITQY
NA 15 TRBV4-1 ASSQEPGAASSYGYT
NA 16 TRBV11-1 GSSLEWTSGELQETQY
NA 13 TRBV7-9 ASSLPSGVNNEQF
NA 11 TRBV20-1 SAPSGEGQELF
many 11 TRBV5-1 ASSLGRLGELF
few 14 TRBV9 ASSVEAGGQGNTIY
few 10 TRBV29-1 SVGQAGNTIY
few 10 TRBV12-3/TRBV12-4 ASSYWDYEQY
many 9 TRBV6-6 ASLRGGEQF
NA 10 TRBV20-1 SANGQGAEAF
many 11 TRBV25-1 ASSEEATYEQY
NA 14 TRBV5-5 ASIRSRDRGTDTQY
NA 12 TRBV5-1 ASSSRSSYNEQF
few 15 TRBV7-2 ASSLGTVGGSGNTIY
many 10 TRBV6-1 ASSSGGNTIY
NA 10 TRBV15 ATSREGYTQY
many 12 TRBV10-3 AIRGGGENQPQH
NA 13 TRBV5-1 ASSLLERGGYEQY
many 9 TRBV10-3 AIKGQGEAF
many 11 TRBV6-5 ASSRNGQVEAF
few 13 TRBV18 ASSPREQGKSEAF
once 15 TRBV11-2 ASSLDPASGGQETQY
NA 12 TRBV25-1 ASSEFRVGQPQH
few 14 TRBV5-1 ASSFTGQGRSETQY
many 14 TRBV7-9 ASSLRASGATGELF
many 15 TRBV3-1 ASSLRQGLSSYNEQF
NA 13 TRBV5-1 ASSDQTGNLYGYT
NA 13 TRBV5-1 ASSLPGANTGELF
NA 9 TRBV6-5 ASSYWGEQF
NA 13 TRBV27 ASSLYPVGNQPQH
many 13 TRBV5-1 ASSSLGTGNTEAF
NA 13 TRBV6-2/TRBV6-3 ASINSGGPWLTQY
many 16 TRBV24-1 ATSDPSFASGTTDTQY
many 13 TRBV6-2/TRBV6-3 ASSRPATGTDTQY
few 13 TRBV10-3 AISESGREDEKLF
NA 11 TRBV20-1 SAEDRQLYGYT
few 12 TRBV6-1 ASSVQTANYGYT
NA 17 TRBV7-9 ASSLRDRGRSPSNYGYT
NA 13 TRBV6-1 ASSEAGTGDYEQY
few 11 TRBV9 ASSPRGGFEAF
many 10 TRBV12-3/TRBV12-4 ASLGEDYGYT
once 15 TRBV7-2 ASSLGGLAGGRETQY
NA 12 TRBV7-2 ASSSRGGNQPQH
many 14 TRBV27 ASSLGGHWRGDEQF
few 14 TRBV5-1 ASSPRQVQGNTEAF
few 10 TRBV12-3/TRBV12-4 ASGTATYEQY
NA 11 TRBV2 ASKSMENTEAF